This T cell receptor beta chain was identified during a study of blood T cell repertoires in COVID-19. Overall study: Material from acute and convalescent COVID-19 was sourced from the United States, Italy and Spain. T cells, B-cell-depleted T cells, or PBMCs supplied cDNA or gDNA.

How the authors handled the data: By means of reference gene primer amplification, nucleated cell counts were estimated. Repertoires were generated with immunoSEQ multiplex PCR, while TCRdb's copy carries only in-frame clones and drops some. From that table come the V and J calls and clone size; the DNA was used to work out D and trimming. The table lists about 36,000 clones, about three quarters of them singletons, with 2% in the top ten. The sequence was collected from a man aged 55 to 70 with active COVID-19. The sequenced sample was peripheral blood.

The CDR3 region has the DNA TGTGCCACCAGTGCCGGACAGGGGGAAGGAGGAAACACCATATATTTT. This codes for CATSAGQGEGGNTIYF. The chain joins TRBV24-1 to TRBJ1-3, with 10 positions matching TRBD1. This CDR3 region has 16 residues. J was trimmed by 4 bases and V by 5 bases; bases with no gene match: 7. Germline CDR1 is KGHDR and CDR2 is SFDVKD.